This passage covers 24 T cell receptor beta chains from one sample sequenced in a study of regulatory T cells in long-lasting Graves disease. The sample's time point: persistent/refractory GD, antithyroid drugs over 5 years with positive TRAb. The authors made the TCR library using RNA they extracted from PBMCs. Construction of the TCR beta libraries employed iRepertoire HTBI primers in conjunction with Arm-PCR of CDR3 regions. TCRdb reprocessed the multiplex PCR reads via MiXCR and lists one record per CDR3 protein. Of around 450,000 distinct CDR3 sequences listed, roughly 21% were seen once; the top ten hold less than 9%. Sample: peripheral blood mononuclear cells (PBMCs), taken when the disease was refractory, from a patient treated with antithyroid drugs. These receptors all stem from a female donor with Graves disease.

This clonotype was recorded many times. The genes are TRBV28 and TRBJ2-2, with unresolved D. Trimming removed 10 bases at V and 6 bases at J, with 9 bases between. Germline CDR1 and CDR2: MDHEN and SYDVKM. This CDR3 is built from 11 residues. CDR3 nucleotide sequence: TGTGCCACTTCGTACCCCGGGGAGCTGTTTTTT. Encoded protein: CATSYPGELFF.

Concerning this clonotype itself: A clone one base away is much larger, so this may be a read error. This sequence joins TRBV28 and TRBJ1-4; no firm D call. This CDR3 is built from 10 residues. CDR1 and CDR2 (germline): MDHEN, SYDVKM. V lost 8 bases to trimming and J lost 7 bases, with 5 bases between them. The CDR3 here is CASGGEKLFF. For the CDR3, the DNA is TGTGCCAGCGGAGGTGAAAAACTGTTTTTT.

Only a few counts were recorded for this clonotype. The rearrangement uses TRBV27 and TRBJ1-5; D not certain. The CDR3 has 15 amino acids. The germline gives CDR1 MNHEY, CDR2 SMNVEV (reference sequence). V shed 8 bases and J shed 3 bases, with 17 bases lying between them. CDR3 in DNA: TGTGCCAGCGCGTCCCGGGTGGGAATCAATCAGCCCCAGCATTTT. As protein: CASASRVGINQPQHF.

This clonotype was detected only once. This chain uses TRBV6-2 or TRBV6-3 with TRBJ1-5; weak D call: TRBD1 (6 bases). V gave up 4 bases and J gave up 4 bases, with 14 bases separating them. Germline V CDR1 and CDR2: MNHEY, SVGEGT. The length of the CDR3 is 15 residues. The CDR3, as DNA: TGTGCCAGCAGTTCACCTTACAGGGTTAATCAGCCCCAGCATTTT. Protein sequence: CASSSPYRVNQPQHF.

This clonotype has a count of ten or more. The CDR3 protein is CASRGNTGTGVRETQYF. CDR3 bases: TGTGCCAGCAGGGGTAATACCGGGACAGGGGTGCGAGAGACCCAGTACTTC. The chain joins TRBV12-3 or TRBV12-4 to TRBJ2-5; 10 bases are shared with TRBD1. J was trimmed by 4 bases and V by 6 bases; bases with no gene match: 14. This CDR3 is built from 17 residues.

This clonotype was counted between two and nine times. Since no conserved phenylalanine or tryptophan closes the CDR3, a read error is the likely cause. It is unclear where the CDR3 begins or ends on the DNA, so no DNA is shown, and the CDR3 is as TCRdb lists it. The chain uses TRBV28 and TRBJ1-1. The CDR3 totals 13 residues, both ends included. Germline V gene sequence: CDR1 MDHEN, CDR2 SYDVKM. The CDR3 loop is CASSFEGNTEAFL.

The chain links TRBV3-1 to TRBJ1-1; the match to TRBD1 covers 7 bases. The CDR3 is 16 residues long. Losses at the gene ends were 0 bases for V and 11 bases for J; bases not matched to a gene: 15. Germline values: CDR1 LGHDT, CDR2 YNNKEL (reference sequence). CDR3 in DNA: TGTGCCAGCAGCCAAGAGGGTTCGGACAGGTCGAATAGGGCTTTCTTT. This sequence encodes CASSQEGSDRSNRAFF.

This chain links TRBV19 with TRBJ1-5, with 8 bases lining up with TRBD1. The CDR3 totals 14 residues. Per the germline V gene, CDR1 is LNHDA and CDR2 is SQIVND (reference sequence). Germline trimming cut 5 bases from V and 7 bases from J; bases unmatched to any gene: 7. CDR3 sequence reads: CASSRGQGGQPQHF. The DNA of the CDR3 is TGTGCCAGTAGTCGTGGACAGGGAGGACAGCCCCAGCATTTT.

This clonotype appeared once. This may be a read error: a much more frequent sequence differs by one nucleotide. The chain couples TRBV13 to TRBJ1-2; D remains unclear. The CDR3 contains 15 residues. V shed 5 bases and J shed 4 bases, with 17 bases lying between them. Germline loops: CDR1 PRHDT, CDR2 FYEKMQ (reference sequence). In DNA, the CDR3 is TGTGCCAGCAGCCCACCCGGGTGGTCCACCTATGGCTACACCTTC. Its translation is CASSPPGWSTYGYTF.

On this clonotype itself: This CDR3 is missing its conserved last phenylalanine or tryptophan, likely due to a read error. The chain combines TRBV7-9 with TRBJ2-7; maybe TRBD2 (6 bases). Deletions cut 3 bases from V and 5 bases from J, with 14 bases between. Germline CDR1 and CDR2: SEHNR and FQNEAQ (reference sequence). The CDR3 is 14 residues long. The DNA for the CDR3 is TGTGCCAGCAGCTTGTCCCCTCGGGGGAACGAGCAGTACCTC. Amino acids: CASSLSPRGNEQYL.

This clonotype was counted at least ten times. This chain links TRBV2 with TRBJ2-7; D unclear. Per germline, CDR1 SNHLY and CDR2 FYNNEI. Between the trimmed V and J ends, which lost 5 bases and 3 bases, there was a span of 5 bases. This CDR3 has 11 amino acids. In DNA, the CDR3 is TGTGCCAGCAGTAACGGCTACGAGCAGTACTTC. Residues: CASSNGYEQYF.

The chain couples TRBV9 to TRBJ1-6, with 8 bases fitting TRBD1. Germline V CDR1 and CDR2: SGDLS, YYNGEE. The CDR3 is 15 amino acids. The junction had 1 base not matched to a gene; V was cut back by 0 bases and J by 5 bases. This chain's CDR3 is CASSVAGGDNSPLHF. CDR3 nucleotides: TGTGCCAGCAGCGTAGCAGGGGGCGATAATTCACCCCTCCACTTT.

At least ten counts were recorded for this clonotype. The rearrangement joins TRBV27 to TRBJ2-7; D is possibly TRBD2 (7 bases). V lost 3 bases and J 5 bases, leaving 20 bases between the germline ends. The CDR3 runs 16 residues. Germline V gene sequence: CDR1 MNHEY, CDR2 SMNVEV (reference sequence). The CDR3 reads CASSLAVGGLRNEQYF. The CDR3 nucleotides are TGTGCCAGCAGTTTGGCTGTGGGGGGGCTAAGGAACGAGCAGTACTTC.

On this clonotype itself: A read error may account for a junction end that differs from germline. Here the CDR3 reads CASSYSSGAGEKLFF. CDR3 coding DNA: TGTGCCAGCAGTTACTCGTCAGGGGCGGGTGAAAAACTGTTTTTT. The rearrangement links TRBV6-4 to TRBJ1-4; a weak D match, TRBD1 (6 bases). There are 15 residues in the CDR3. The germline V gene encodes CDR1 MRHNA and CDR2 SNTAGT.

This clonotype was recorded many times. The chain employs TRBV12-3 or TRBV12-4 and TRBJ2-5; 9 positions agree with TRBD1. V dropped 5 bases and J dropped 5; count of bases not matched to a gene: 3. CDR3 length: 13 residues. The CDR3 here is CASSRDRVETQYF. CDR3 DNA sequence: TGTGCCAGCAGTCGGGACAGGGTGGAGACCCAGTACTTC.

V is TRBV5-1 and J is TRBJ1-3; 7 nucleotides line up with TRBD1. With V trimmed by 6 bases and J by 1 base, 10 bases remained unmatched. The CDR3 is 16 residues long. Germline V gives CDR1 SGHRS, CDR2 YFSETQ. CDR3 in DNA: TGCGCCAGCACATTACAGGGGACCTTTTCTGGAAACACCATATATTTT. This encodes CASTLQGTFSGNTIYF.

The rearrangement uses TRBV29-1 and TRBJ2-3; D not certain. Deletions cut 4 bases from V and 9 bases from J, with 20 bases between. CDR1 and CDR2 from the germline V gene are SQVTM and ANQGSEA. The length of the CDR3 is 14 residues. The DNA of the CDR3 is TGCAGCGTTGGGGCCCGCACAGAGGTCGGCACGCAGTATTTT. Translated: CSVGARTEVGTQYF.

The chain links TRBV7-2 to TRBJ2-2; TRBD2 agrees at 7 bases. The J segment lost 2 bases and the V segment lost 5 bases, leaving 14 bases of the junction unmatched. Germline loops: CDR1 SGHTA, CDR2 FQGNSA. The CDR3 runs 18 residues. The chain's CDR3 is CASSPQGGGLANTGELFF. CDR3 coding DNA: TGTGCCAGCAGCCCACAAGGCGGGGGACTCGCCAACACCGGGGAGCTGTTTTTT. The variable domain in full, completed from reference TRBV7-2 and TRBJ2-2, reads GAGVSQSPSNKVTEKGKDVELRCDPISGHTALYWYRQSLGQGLEFLIYFQGNSAPDKSGLPSDRFSAERTGGSVSTLTIQRTQQEDSAVYLCASSPQGGGLANTGELFFGEGSRLTVL.

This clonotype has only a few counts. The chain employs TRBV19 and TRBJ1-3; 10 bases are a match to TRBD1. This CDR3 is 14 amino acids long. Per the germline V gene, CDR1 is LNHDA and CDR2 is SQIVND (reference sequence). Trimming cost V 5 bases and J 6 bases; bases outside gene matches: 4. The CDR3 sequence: CASSPGTGENTIYF. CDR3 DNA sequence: TGTGCCAGTAGTCCGGGGACAGGGGAAAACACCATATATTTT.

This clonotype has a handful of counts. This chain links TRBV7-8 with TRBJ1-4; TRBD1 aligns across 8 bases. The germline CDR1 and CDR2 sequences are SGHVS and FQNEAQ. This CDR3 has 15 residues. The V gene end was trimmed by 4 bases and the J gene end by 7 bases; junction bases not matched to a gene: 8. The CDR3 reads CASSWGQVTTEKLFF. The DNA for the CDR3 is TGTGCCAGCAGCTGGGGACAGGTGACGACTGAAAAACTGTTTTTT.

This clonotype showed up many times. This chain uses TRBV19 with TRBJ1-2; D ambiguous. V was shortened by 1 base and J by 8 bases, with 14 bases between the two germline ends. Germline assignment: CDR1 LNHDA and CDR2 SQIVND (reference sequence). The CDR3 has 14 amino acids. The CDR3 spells CASSIGLFEDGYTF. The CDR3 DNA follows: TGTGCCAGTAGTATAGGCCTTTTCGAGGACGGCTACACCTTC.

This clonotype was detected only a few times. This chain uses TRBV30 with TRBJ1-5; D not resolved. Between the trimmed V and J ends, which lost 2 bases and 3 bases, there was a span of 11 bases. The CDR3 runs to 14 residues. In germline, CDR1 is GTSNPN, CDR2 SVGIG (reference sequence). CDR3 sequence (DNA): TGTGCCTGGAGTTCAGGTCCAACCAATCAGCCCCAGCATTTT. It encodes CAWSSGPTNQPQHF.

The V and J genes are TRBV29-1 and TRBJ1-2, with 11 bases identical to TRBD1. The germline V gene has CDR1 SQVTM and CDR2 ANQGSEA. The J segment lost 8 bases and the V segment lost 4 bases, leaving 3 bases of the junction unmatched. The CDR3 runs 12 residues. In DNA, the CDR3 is TGCAGCGTTGTGGACAGGGGGCTCGGCTACACCTTC. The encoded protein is CSVVDRGLGYTF.

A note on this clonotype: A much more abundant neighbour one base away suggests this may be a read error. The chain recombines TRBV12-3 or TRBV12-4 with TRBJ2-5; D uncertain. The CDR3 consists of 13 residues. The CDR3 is CASSFRPREAQYF. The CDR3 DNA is TGTGCCAGCAGTTTCCGACCGAGAGAGGCCCAGTACTTC.